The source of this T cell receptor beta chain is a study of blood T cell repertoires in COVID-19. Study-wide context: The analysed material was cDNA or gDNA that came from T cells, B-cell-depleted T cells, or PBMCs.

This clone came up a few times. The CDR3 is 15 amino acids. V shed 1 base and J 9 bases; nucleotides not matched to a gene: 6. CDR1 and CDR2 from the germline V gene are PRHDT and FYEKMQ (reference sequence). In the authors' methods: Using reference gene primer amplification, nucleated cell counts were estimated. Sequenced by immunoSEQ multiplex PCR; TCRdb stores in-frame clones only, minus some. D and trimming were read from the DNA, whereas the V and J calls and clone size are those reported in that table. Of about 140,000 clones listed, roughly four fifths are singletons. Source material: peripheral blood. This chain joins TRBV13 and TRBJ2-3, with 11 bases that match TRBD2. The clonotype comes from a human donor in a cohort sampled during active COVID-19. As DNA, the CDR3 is TGTGCCAGCAGCTTAGTTGGTAGCGGGGGGGCCACGCAGTATTTT. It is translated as CASSLVGSGGATQYF.